This T cell receptor beta chain originates from a study of shared clonotypes between healthy human individuals. Study results and limitations: Clonotype sharing among donors likely depends on sequencing depth.

The V end lost 2 bases, the J end lost 1 base, and 18 bases lay between the germline ends. Germline CDR1 is SGHNT and CDR2 is YYREEE (reference sequence). CDR3 size: 17 residues. Only in-frame clones appear in the TCRdb table, and some are missing; sequencing was by immunoSEQ multiplex PCR. The sample shows 1.4 million to 1.5 million clones, roughly 96% of them seen only once. Remarks on this clone: Its antigen is not known.

The rearrangement joins TRBV5-4 to TRBJ1-2, with D unclear. This clonotype was obtained from a man aged 25 to 40 in good health. Sequenced sample: naive CD4+ T cells sorted from blood. The subset: CD45RA+ positively selected. The DNA for the CDR3 is TGTGCCAGCAGCTTTGGAGGGCTCGGAGATCGTAACTATGGCTACACCTTC. Encoded protein: CASSFGGLGDRNYGYTF.